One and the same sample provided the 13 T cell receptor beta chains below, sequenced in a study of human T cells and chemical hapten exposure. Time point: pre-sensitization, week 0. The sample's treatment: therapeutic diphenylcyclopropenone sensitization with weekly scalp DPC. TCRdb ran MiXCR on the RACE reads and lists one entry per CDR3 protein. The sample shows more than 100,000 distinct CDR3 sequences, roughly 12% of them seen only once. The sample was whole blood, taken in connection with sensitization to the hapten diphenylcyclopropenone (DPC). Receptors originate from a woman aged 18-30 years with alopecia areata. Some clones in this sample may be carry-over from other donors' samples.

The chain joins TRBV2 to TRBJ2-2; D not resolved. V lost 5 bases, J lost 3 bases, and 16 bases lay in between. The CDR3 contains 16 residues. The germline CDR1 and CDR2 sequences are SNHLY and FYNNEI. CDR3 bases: TGTGCCAGCAGTTCAAAAGTTTTTCCTCACACCGGGGAGCTGTTTTTT. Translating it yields CASSSKVFPHTGELFF. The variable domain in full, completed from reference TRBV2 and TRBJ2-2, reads EPEVTQTPSHQVTQMGQEVILRCVPISNHLYFYWYRQILGQKVEFLVSFYNNEISEKSEIFDDQFSVERPDGSNFTLKIRSTKLEDSAMYFCASSSKVFPHTGELFFGEGSRLTVL.

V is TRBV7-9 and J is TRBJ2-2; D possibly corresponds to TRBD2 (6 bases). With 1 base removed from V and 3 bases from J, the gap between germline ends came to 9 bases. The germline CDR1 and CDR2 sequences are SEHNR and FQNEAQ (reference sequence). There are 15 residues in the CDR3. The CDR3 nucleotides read TGTGCCAGCAGCTTAGTGCGGGGTCACACCGGGGAGCTGTTTTTT. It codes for CASSLVRGHTGELFF.

CDR3: CASSLELAGAASYNEQFF. The CDR3 DNA follows: TGTGCCAGCAGCTTAGAACTAGCGGGGGCCGCCTCCTACAATGAGCAGTTCTTC. V usage is TRBV5-6 and J usage is TRBJ2-1, with 11 bases that match TRBD2. Germline CDR1 is SGHDT and CDR2 is YYEEEE. This CDR3 contains 18 residues. The J segment lost 0 bases and the V segment lost 2 bases, leaving 7 bases of the junction unmatched.

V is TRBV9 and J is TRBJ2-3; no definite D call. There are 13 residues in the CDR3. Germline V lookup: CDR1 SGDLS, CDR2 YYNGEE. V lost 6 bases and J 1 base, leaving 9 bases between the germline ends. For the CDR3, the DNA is TGTGCCAGCAACGAGCTCGGCACAGATACGCAGTATTTT. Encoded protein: CASNELGTDTQYF.

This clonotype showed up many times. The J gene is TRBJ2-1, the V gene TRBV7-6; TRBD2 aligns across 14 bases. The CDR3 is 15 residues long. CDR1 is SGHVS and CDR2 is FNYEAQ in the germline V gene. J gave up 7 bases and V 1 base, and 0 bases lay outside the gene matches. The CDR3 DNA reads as TGTGCCAGCAGCTTAGGGACTAGCGGGGGGAATGAGCAGTTCTTC. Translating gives CASSLGTSGGNEQFF.

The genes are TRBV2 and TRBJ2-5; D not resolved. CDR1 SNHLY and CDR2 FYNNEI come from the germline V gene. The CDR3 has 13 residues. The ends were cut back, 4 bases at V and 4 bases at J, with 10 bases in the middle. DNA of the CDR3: TGTGCCAGCAGTGCTGGGATTGGAGAGACCCAGTACTTC. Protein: CASSAGIGETQYF. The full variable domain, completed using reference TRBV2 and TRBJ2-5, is EPEVTQTPSHQVTQMGQEVILRCVPISNHLYFYWYRQILGQKVEFLVSFYNNEISEKSEIFDDQFSVERPDGSNFTLKIRSTKLEDSAMYFCASSAGIGETQYFGPGTRLLVL.

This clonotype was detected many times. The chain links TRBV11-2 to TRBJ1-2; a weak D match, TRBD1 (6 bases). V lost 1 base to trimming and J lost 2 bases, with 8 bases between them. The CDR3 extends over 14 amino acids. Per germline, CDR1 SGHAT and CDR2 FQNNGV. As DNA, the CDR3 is TGTGCCAGCAGCTTAGTAACAGGGAACTATGGCTACACCTTC. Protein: CASSLVTGNYGYTF. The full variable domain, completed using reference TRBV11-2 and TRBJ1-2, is EAGVAQSPRYKIIEKRQSVAFWCNPISGHATLYWYQQILGQGPKLLIQFQNNGVVDDSQLPKDRFSAERLKGVDSTLKIQPAKLEDSAVYLCASSLVTGNYGYTFGSGTRLTVV.

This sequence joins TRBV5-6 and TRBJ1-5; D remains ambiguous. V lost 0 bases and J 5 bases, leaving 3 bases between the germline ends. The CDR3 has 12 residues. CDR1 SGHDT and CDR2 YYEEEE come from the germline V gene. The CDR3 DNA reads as TGTGCCAGCAGCTTGGGGGATCAGCCCCAGCATTTT. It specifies CASSLGDQPQHF. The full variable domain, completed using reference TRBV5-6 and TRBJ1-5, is DAGVTQSPTHLIKTRGQQVTLRCSPKSGHDTVSWYQQALGQGPQFIFQYYEEEERQRGNFPDRFSGHQFPNYSSELNVNALLLGDSALYLCASSLGDQPQHFGDGTRLSIL.

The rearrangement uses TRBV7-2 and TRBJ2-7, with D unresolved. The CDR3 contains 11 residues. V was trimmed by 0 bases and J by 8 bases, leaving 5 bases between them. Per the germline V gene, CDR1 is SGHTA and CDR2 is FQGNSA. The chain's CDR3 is CASSLASQQYF. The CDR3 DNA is TGTGCCAGCAGCTTAGCCTCCCAGCAGTACTTC.

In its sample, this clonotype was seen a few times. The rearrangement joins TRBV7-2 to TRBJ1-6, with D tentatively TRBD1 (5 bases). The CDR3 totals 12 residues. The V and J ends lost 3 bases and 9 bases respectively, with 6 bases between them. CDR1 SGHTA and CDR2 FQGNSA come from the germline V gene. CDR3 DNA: TGTGCCAGCAGCTTCAGGGTTTCACCCCTCCACTTT. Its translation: CASSFRVSPLHF. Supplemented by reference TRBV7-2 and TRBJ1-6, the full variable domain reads GAGVSQSPSNKVTEKGKDVELRCDPISGHTALYWYRQSLGQGLEFLIYFQGNSAPDKSGLPSDRFSAERTGGSVSTLTIQRTQQEDSAVYLCASSFRVSPLHFGNGTRLTVT.

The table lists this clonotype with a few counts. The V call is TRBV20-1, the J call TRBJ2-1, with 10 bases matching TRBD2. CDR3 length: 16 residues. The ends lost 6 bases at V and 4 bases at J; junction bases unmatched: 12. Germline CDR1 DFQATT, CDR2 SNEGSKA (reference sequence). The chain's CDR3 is CSAGGFLAGAYNEQFF. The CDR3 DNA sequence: TGCAGTGCAGGGGGCTTCCTAGCGGGGGCTTACAATGAGCAGTTCTTC.

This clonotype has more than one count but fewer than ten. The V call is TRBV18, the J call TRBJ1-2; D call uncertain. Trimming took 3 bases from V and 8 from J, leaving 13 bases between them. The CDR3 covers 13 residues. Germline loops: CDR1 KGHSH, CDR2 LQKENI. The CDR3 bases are TGTGCCAGCTCACCTTCGGGATCCTGGGGCTACACCTTC. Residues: CASSPSGSWGYTF.

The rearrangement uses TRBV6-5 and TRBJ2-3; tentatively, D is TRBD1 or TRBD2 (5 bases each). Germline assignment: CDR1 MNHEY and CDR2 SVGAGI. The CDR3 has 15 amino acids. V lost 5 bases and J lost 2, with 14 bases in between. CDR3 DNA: TGTGCCAGCAGTCCCCGGGACGGCTTCACAGATACGCAGTATTTT. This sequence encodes CASSPRDGFTDTQYF.